The T cell receptor beta chain under discussion was sequenced for a study of blood T cell repertoires in COVID-19 (dated by TCRdb to between 2020 and 2021). Describing the broader study: Samples from collaborators originated in the United States, Italy and Spain and spanned both the acute and convalescent phases of COVID-19. Samples came from the ongoing ImmuneRACE study (first 160 participants) plus 1,254 subjects from 6 global collaborators. The repertoires were released in a freely available public database intended as a resource for research on the immune response to SARS-CoV-2. Where HLA class I and class II types were available, the types were taken from metadata supplied by the sample provider, not from assay-based typing. The material from the prospective study consisted of cDNA or gDNA derived from T cells, B-cell-depleted T cells, or PBMCs. The dataset comprised deeply sampled blood TCRbeta repertoires from subjects exposed to, actively infected with, or recovered from COVID-19. Sample metadata almost always included a de-identified subject ID, COVID-19 status, age in years and sex. Here is what the overall study found, with its caveats: The amount of clinical and demographic metadata varied by source and participant and was provided uncurated.

This clone was observed a handful of times. Its antigen remains undetermined. One base away there is no much larger clone; base qualities are not given. Per the germline V gene (reference sequence), SEHNR is the CDR1 and FQNEAQ is the CDR2. The germline V end is reduced by 5 bases and the J end by 6 bases; junction bases left unmatched: 9. Reading from cysteine to phenylalanine, the CDR3 counts 15 amino acids. The retained sequence is limited to the CDR3, 45 bases, with the frame set at the first base. TCRbeta CDR3 regions were amplified from genomic DNA by means of the immunoSEQ Assay, a bias-controlled multiplex PCR. The authors' analysis ran thus. Nucleated cell counts per sample were estimated from amplification of reference gene primers within the assay. To quantify the absolute abundance of each unique TCRbeta CDR3 rearrangement, sequence reads were collapsed and filtered. For each sample, productive Simpson clonality was calculated by taking the square root of Simpson's diversity index across productive rearrangements. Drawn from immuneACCESS, this table holds only the in-frame rearrangements with V and J called that TCRdb kept. Clones are partly lost; checked studies trace under half to an unresolved V gene and leave the rest unexplained. D and trimming were read from the DNA, whereas the V and J calls and clone size are those reported in that table. In all, the sample holds about 140,000 clones, and about 79% of those were seen once. Under 3% of the sample is taken by the ten largest.

Participants in the prospective study were aged roughly 18 to 95 years, lived in about two dozen United States geographic areas, and enrolled through a virtual design. To assign participants to cohorts, the prospective study relied on clinical history that participants themselves reported in a screening survey and a study questionnaire. For ImmuneRACE Cohort 3, a participant was defined as recovered based on two consecutive negative NP/OP PCR tests, clearance by a healthcare professional, or resolution of symptoms. In the prospective study, whole blood, serum and a nasopharyngeal or oropharyngeal swab were collected from each participant by mobile phlebotomists. Participants in the prospective study had the option to provide additional blood draws and questionnaires over a 2-month period. Blood samples from the prospective study were shipped frozen or at room temperature prior to DNA extraction.

The clonotype was recovered from a woman aged 45-60 years who had recovered from COVID-19. The V gene is TRBV7-9 and the J gene is TRBJ2-7; 11 central nucleotides agree with TRBD1. Source material: PBMCs or T cells enriched from blood (not recorded which). The nucleotides read TGTGCCAGCAGCCACCCGGACAGGGGGCTTACCGAGCAGTACTTC. This yields the protein CASSHPDRGLTEQYF.